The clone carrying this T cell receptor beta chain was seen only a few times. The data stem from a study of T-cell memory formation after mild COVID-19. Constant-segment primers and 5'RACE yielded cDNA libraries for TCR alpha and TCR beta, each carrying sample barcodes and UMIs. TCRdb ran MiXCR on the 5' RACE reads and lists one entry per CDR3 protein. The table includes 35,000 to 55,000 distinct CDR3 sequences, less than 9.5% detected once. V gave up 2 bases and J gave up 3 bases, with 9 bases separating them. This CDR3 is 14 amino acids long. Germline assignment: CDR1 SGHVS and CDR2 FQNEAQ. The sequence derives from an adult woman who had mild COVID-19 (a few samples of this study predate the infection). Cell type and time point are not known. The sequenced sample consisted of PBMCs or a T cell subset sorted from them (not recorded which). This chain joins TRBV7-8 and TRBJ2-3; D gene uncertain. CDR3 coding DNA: TGTGCCAGCAGCTTAAATGTAGGGACAGATACGCAGTATTTT. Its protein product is CASSLNVGTDTQYF.